This entry lists 30 T cell receptor beta chains sequenced from one sample in a study of blood T cell repertoires in COVID-19 (dated by TCRdb to the early 2020s). The method was the immunoSEQ multiplex PCR assay. TCRdb limited this immuneACCESS table to in-frame rearrangements with V and J called. A share of clones is missing; checked studies link under half to unresolved V genes, and the rest is unexplained. The sample records around 170,000 clones, roughly 80% of which are singletons. The top ten hold about 12% of the sample. Sequencing was done on a sample of PBMCs or T cells enriched from blood (not recorded which). These receptors originate from a man between 45 and 60 years old who had recovered from COVID-19.

The chain joins TRBV10-3 to TRBJ2-2; 8 nucleotides line up with TRBD2. There are 16 residues in the CDR3. V gave up 0 bases and J gave up 6 bases; unmatched junction bases: 6. Germline assignment: CDR1 ENHRY and CDR2 SYGVKD. The CDR3 spells CAISESPGLVPGELFF. The CDR3 DNA reads as TGTGCCATCAGTGAGTCGCCGGGACTAGTGCCCGGGGAGCTGTTTTTT.

This clone was observed once. V usage is TRBV15 and J usage is TRBJ2-7; D gene unclear. The CDR3 runs to 16 residues. V lost 1 base, J lost 5 bases, and 18 bases lay in between. Germline V CDR1 and CDR2: LNHNV, YYDKDF (reference sequence). The CDR3 sequence: CATSRALSMLENEQYF. The CDR3 DNA reads as TGTGCCACCAGCAGAGCCCTCTCTATGCTAGAGAACGAGCAGTACTTC.

The sample holds one count of this clone. The chain combines TRBV27 with TRBJ2-1; tentative D call: TRBD1 (6 bases). The CDR3 has 13 amino acids. Trimming removed 6 bases from V and 4 bases from J, with 10 bases in between. Germline V lookup: CDR1 MNHEY, CDR2 SMNVEV (reference sequence). The DNA for the CDR3 is TGTGCCAGCAGGAACAGGGATTACAATGAGCAGTTCTTC. Translated: CASRNRDYNEQFF.

The J gene is TRBJ2-1, the V gene TRBV7-9, with no clear D. Germline-derived CDR1 and CDR2 are SEHNR and FQNEAQ (reference sequence). The CDR3 sequence is 12 residues long. V was clipped by 0 bases and J by 11 bases, with 8 bases between them. The CDR3 spells CASSLALDKQFF. As DNA, the CDR3 is TGTGCCAGCAGCTTAGCGTTAGATAAGCAGTTCTTC.

The V and J genes are TRBV2 and TRBJ1-1, with D unresolved. The germline gives CDR1 SNHLY, CDR2 FYNNEI. The V and J ends lost 6 bases and 4 bases respectively, with 18 bases between them. The CDR3 has 15 amino acids. The CDR3 sequence is CASRGSSGSGTEAFF. As DNA, the CDR3 is TGTGCCAGCAGGGGAAGTTCGGGGTCGGGCACTGAAGCTTTCTTT.

The chain employs TRBV3-1 (or the pseudogene TRBV3-2) and TRBJ1-3, with D maybe TRBD1 (6 bases). Trimming removed 4 bases from V and 1 base from J, with 14 bases in between. This CDR3 region has 16 residues. Germline V gives CDR1 LGHDT, CDR2 YNNKEL (reference sequence). Here the CDR3 reads CASSLPQGPSGNTIYF. In nucleotides, the CDR3 is TGTGCCAGCAGCCTCCCACAGGGCCCTTCTGGAAACACCATATATTTT.

V is TRBV5-5 and J is TRBJ1-4; TRBD1 agrees at 7 bases. The CDR3 length is 15 residues. CDR1 is SGHKS, CDR2 YYEKEE, per germline (reference sequence). After removal of 4 bases from V and 6 bases from J, the junction contained 9 bases not matched to a gene. This CDR3 is CASSPGTALYEKLFF. The CDR3 coding sequence is TGTGCCAGCAGCCCAGGGACAGCACTTTATGAAAAACTGTTTTTT.

The rearrangement links TRBV25-1 to TRBJ2-5; D gene uncertain. V was cut by 6 bases and J by 1 base, with 12 bases left in between. CDR1 MGHDK and CDR2 SYGVNS come from the germline V gene. The CDR3 extends over 14 amino acids. The CDR3 reads CASRSEAAQETQYF. In DNA form, the CDR3 reads TGTGCCAGCAGGTCCGAGGCAGCCCAAGAGACCCAGTACTTC. Variable domain in full (rest from reference TRBV25-1 and TRBJ2-5): EADIYQTPRYLVIGTGKKITLECSQTMGHDKMYWYQQDPGMELHLIHYSYGVNSTEKGDLSSESTVSRIRTEHFPLTLESARPSHTSQYLCASRSEAAQETQYFGPGTRLLVL.

CDR3 residues: CASSLGPATEAFF. CDR3 bases: TGCGCCAGCAGCTTGGGTCCAGCGACCGAAGCTTTCTTT. The gene calls are TRBV5-1 and TRBJ1-1; D ambiguous. CDR3 length: 13 residues. Trimming pared 0 bases from V and 8 bases from J, leaving 11 bases between. Germline V gives CDR1 SGHRS, CDR2 YFSETQ.

Turning to this clone: Germline and junction disagree at one end, which may indicate a read error. The chain joins TRBV12-3 or TRBV12-4 to TRBJ1-5; D is unresolved. CDR3 size: 12 residues. In DNA form, the CDR3 reads TGTGCCAGCAGTAACATTTTCGGAGAGAGGGATTTT. Amino acids: CASSNIFGERDF.

V is TRBV18 and J is TRBJ1-5; D may be TRBD1 (5 bases). Trimming pared 6 bases from V and 2 bases from J, leaving 17 bases between. The germline gives CDR1 KGHSH, CDR2 LQKENI. The CDR3 has 16 amino acids. This CDR3 is CASSLTLGGGNQPQHF. The DNA of the CDR3 is TGTGCCAGCTCCCTGACACTCGGAGGGGGCAATCAGCCCCAGCATTTT. The entire variable domain, with the rest obtained from reference TRBV18 and TRBJ1-5, is as follows: NAGVMQNPRHLVRRRGQEARLRCSPMKGHSHVYWYRQLPEEGLKFMVYLQKENIIDESGMPKERFSAEFPKEGPSILRIQQVVRGDSAAYFCASSLTLGGGNQPQHFGDGTRLSIL.

The chain combines TRBV27 with TRBJ1-5, with 7 positions matching TRBD1. V shed 8 bases and J 0 bases; nucleotides not matched to a gene: 10. This CDR3 comprises 16 residues. CDR1 is MNHEY, CDR2 SMNVEV, per germline (reference sequence). CDR3 sequence: CASGQQGGHSNQPQHF. CDR3 in DNA: TGTGCCAGCGGACAGCAGGGGGGACATAGCAATCAGCCCCAGCATTTT.

The rearrangement links TRBV18 to TRBJ1-5; the D is unclear. Trimming took 2 bases from V and 4 from J, leaving 12 bases between them. This CDR3 region has 15 residues. Germline-derived CDR1 and CDR2 are KGHSH and LQKENI. CDR3 residues: CASSPGSGANQPQHF. CDR3 DNA: TGTGCCAGCTCACCAGGGTCGGGTGCAAATCAGCCCCAGCATTTT. Filled out from reference TRBV18 and TRBJ1-5, the complete variable domain reads NAGVMQNPRHLVRRRGQEARLRCSPMKGHSHVYWYRQLPEEGLKFMVYLQKENIIDESGMPKERFSAEFPKEGPSILRIQQVVRGDSAAYFCASSPGSGANQPQHFGDGTRLSIL.

This clone was counted only a few times. The chain links TRBV4-3 to TRBJ2-7, with a tentative D call TRBD2 (7 bases). Trimming shortened V by 4 bases and J by 3 bases, and 16 bases separated the two germline ends. From germline, CDR1 is LGHNA and CDR2 YSLEER. The CDR3 is 15 residues long. CDR3 DNA sequence: TGCGCCAGCAGCCCCTTTGCGGGGGCCCACTACGAGCAGTACTTC. As protein: CASSPFAGAHYEQYF.

This chain uses TRBV2 with TRBJ1-6; D not resolved. CDR1 and CDR2 (germline): SNHLY, FYNNEI. Trimming shortened V by 6 bases and J by 7 bases, and 10 bases separated the two germline ends. CDR3 size: 13 residues. CDR3 sequence: CASRRDTNSPLHF. The CDR3 DNA is TGTGCCAGCAGACGCGACACAAATTCACCCCTCCACTTT.

The chain links TRBV7-9 to TRBJ1-2, with TRBD1 matching 8 bases. Germline V CDR1 and CDR2: SEHNR, FQNEAQ (reference sequence). The CDR3 extends over 14 amino acids. V shed 2 bases and J 7 bases; nucleotides not matched to a gene: 6. The CDR3 is CASSLIGQGPGYTF. CDR3 DNA: TGTGCCAGCAGCTTAATTGGACAGGGTCCTGGCTACACCTTC.

This clone came up once. This chain joins TRBV29-1 and TRBJ2-3; 8 positions agree with TRBD1. V gave up 7 bases and J gave up 1 base; unmatched junction bases: 4. Germline CDR1 SQVTM, CDR2 ANQGSEA. The CDR3 sequence is 13 residues long. The CDR3 DNA reads TGCAGCGGATCGACAGGGGGCACAGATACGCAGTATTTT. This codes for CSGSTGGTDTQYF.

This clone was seen many times. The V and J genes are TRBV4-2 and TRBJ2-5; no reliable D call. Between the trimmed V and J ends, which lost 0 bases and 4 bases, there was a span of 6 bases. Per germline, CDR1 LGHNA and CDR2 YNFKEQ. The CDR3 sequence is 13 residues long. CDR3: CASSQDKRETQYF. CDR3 sequence (DNA): TGTGCCAGCAGCCAAGATAAGCGAGAGACCCAGTACTTC.

The rearrangement uses TRBV5-1 and TRBJ2-7, with 11 bases lining up with TRBD1. With 2 bases clipped from V and 2 bases from J, the junction kept 3 bases outside the gene matches. CDR3 size: 15 residues. Germline V gene data show CDR1 as SGHRS and CDR2 as YFSETQ. The CDR3 DNA is TGCGCCAGCAGCTTCGGGACAGGGGGGCCCTACGAGCAGTACTTC. Translated, it gives CASSFGTGGPYEQYF.

This chain uses TRBV7-2 with TRBJ1-2; D is possibly TRBD1 (6 bases). The CDR3 runs to 15 residues. Germline values: CDR1 SGHTA, CDR2 FQGNSA. V was trimmed by 3 bases and J by 8 bases, leaving 19 bases between them. CDR3 sequence reads: CASSLQGTVYLGYTF. CDR3 DNA sequence: TGTGCCAGCAGCTTGCAGGGGACGGTCTATCTAGGCTACACCTTC.

The rearrangement links TRBV5-1 to TRBJ2-4, with a tentative D call TRBD1 (6 bases). This CDR3 is built from 14 residues. Trimming removed 3 bases at V and 8 bases at J, with 15 bases between. Per germline, CDR1 SGHRS and CDR2 YFSETQ. The CDR3 sequence is CASSSGIEGDIQYF. Here the CDR3 DNA reads TGCGCCAGCAGCTCCGGGATTGAGGGGGACATTCAGTACTTC.

The gene calls are TRBV7-6 and TRBJ2-5; TRBD2 matches 12 bases. The CDR3 consists of 17 residues. With 2 bases clipped from V and 0 bases from J, the junction kept 4 bases outside the gene matches. Germline-derived CDR1 and CDR2 are SGHVS and FNYEAQ. As DNA, the CDR3 is TGTGCCAGCAGCTTAAGAACTAGCGGGGGGTACCAAGAGACCCAGTACTTC. This sequence encodes CASSLRTSGGYQETQYF.

The chain is built from TRBV27 and TRBJ2-7; D might be TRBD1 (6 bases). Germline V CDR1 and CDR2: MNHEY, SMNVEV (reference sequence). The V and J ends lost 3 bases and 3 bases respectively, with 12 bases between them. The CDR3 is made up of 14 amino acids. The CDR3 nucleotides read TGTGCCAGCAGTTTCGCCGGACAGATCTACGAGCAGTACTTC. The encoded protein is CASSFAGQIYEQYF.

CDR3 region: CASSPPTGNTEAFF. CDR3 sequence (DNA): TGTGCCAGCTCACCACCTACAGGGAACACTGAAGCTTTCTTT. The chain carries TRBV18 and TRBJ1-1; maybe TRBD1 (5 bases). V lost 0 bases, J lost 1 base, and 6 bases lay in between. The CDR3 contains 14 residues. Germline CDR1 and CDR2: KGHSH and LQKENI.

The chain's CDR3 is CSHQQGSNTEAFF. As DNA, the CDR3 is TGCAGCCACCAACAGGGTTCGAACACTGAAGCTTTCTTT. This chain uses TRBV29-1 with TRBJ1-1, with D possibly matching TRBD1 (6 bases). Germline CDR1 reads SQVTM; CDR2 reads ANQGSEA. The CDR3 is 13 residues long. Trimming took off 8 bases at V and 1 base at J, with 14 bases between the two ends.

This clone was seen a few times. The chain is built from TRBV24-1 and TRBJ1-2; a weak D match, TRBD1 (5 bases). This CDR3 spans 12 amino acids. Trimming left V 5 bases short and J 7 bases short, with 10 bases between. The germline gives CDR1 KGHDR, CDR2 SFDVKD. The CDR3 coding sequence is TGTGCCACCAGTGGGCAGGGAAGTGGCTACACCTTC. Translating it yields CATSGQGSGYTF.

V is TRBV4-1 and J is TRBJ1-4; D is unresolved. Trimming took 7 bases from V and 7 from J, leaving 19 bases between them. The CDR3 runs 15 residues. Germline loops: CDR1 MGHRA, CDR2 YSYEKL. The CDR3 nucleotides read TGCGCCAGCAACCCTCATCCGGGAACGAGTGAAAAACTGTTTTTT. Its translation: CASNPHPGTSEKLFF.

This clone appeared once. The rearrangement uses TRBV19 and TRBJ1-1; tentative D call: TRBD1 (5 bases). V lost 9 bases and J lost 0, with 14 bases in between. Germline values: CDR1 LNHDA, CDR2 SQIVND (reference sequence). The CDR3 is 14 residues long. Here the CDR3 reads CARTAGTVNTEAFF. The CDR3 coding sequence is TGTGCCAGAACCGCGGGGACGGTGAACACTGAAGCTTTCTTT.

The chain carries TRBV6-2 or TRBV6-3 and TRBJ1-1; maybe TRBD1 (6 bases). Germline V lookup: CDR1 MNHEY, CDR2 SVGEGT. The CDR3 spans 14 residues. Trimming removed 4 bases from V and 5 bases from J, with 14 bases in between. The CDR3 sequence: CASSLAGRGTEAFF. CDR3 coding DNA: TGTGCCAGCAGTTTGGCAGGGAGGGGGACTGAAGCTTTCTTT.

This sequence joins TRBV4-1 and TRBJ1-2, with 7 positions matching TRBD1. The CDR3 has 11 residues. V was clipped by 8 bases and J by 8 bases; unmatched bases: 5. From germline, CDR1 is MGHRA and CDR2 YSYEKL. The DNA of the CDR3 is TGCGCCAGCTCAGGGGGTCAGGGCTACACCTTC. Translating gives CASSGGQGYTF.